Listed below are T cell receptor beta chains from one sample, sequenced in a study of blood T cell repertoires in COVID-19. The assay was immunoSEQ multiplex PCR, and TCRdb's table has in-frame clones only and misses some. The data show fewer than 300,000 clones, with around 89% seen just once and under 10% held by the top ten. The sequenced sample was PBMCs or T cells enriched from blood (not recorded which). Receptors were obtained from a man in his forties who had recovered from COVID-19. The CDR3 runs from the conserved cysteine through the conserved F or W. Each record gives: D gene, J gene, clone size, V gene, CDR3 protein, CDR3 DNA. A D gene is named only where the DNA matches it firmly. Not all rows give a size; the values are once, few, many and, for expanded clones, a class.

>TRBD2|TRBJ2-7|NA|TRBV28
CASSLGLAVYEQYF
TGTGCCAGCAGTTTGGGACTAGCGGTTTACGAGCAGTACTTC
>TRBD2|TRBJ2-5|NA|TRBV7-3
CASSLEDGRGQYF
TGTGCCAGCAGCTTAGAAGATGGGAGGGGCCAGTACTTC
>NA|TRBJ2-3|once|TRBV5-1
CASGGPNGVSTDTQYF
TGCGCCAGCGGGGGCCCTAACGGGGTTAGCACAGATACGCAGTATTTT
>TRBD1|TRBJ1-2|NA|TRBV19
CASSIDRENNYGYTF
TGTGCCAGTAGTATCGACAGGGAAAATAACTATGGCTACACCTTC
>TRBD1|TRBJ2-5|NA|TRBV5-1
CASSLRTGETQYF
TGCGCCAGCAGCTTGAGGACAGGGGAGACCCAGTACTTC
>TRBD2|TRBJ2-2|few|TRBV7-8
CASSRLAGLDTGELFF
TGTGCCAGCAGCCGTCTAGCGGGGCTAGACACCGGGGAGCTGTTTTTT
>NA|TRBJ2-3|NA|TRBV11-3
CASSSLTTMLEDTQYF
TGTGCCAGCAGCTCACTCACGACAATGCTGGAAGATACGCAGTATTTT
>NA|TRBJ2-2|NA|TRBV7-6
CATGPGSTPGELFF
TGTGCCACCGGGCCCGGGAGTACTCCCGGGGAGCTGTTTTTT
>NA|TRBJ2-4|once|TRBV28
CASSLEQGTNIQYF
TGTGCCAGCAGTTTAGAACAGGGTACGAACATTCAGTACTTC
>NA|TRBJ2-1|NA|TRBV11-2
CASSLDLSVVVRSEQFF
TGTGCCAGCAGCTTAGATCTCTCGGTCGTAGTAAGGAGTGAGCAGTTCTTC
>TRBD2|TRBJ2-7|NA|TRBV30
CAWSTSGVYEQYF
TGTGCCTGGAGTACTAGCGGGGTCTACGAGCAGTACTTC
>NA|TRBJ1-6|NA|TRBV30
CAWSDRENSPLHF
TGTGCCTGGAGTGACAGGGAGAATTCACCCCTCCACTTT
>NA|TRBJ2-3|NA|TRBV29-1
CSVESSTDTQYF
TGCAGCGTTGAGAGTAGCACAGATACGCAGTATTTT
>NA|TRBJ1-4|NA|TRBV27
CASSLSRINEKLFF
TGTGCCAGCAGTTTATCGAGGATTAATGAAAAACTGTTTTTT
>NA|TRBJ2-2|once|TRBV7-3
CASSPLPGPNTGELFF
TGTGCCAGCAGCCCACTTCCGGGTCCTAACACCGGGGAGCTGTTTTTT
>TRBD1|TRBJ1-6|once|TRBV3-1/TRBV3-2
CASSQAARGYSPLHF
TGTGCCAGCAGCCAAGCAGCCAGGGGGTATTCACCCCTCCACTTT
>TRBD1|TRBJ1-1|NA|TRBV9
CASSEGQGVNTEAFF
TGTGCCAGCAGCGAAGGACAGGGGGTGAACACTGAAGCTTTCTTT
>TRBD1|TRBJ1-6|NA|TRBV4-1
CASSQPIDRGDYNSPLHF
TGCGCCAGCAGCCAGCCCATAGACAGGGGCGACTATAATTCACCCCTCCACTTT
>TRBD2|TRBJ2-3|NA|TRBV2
CASSQGWGGQYF
TGTGCCAGCAGCCAAGGTTGGGGGGGGCAGTATTTT
>NA|TRBJ2-7|NA|TRBV6-5
CASRTPTTGGYEQYF
TGTGCCAGCAGGACCCCGACTACCGGGGGTTACGAGCAGTACTTC
>NA|TRBJ1-2|NA|TRBV19
CASSGGRNYGYTF
TGTGCCAGTAGTGGGGGCAGGAACTATGGCTACACCTTC
>NA|TRBJ2-7|once|TRBV19
CASSPGSYEQYF
TGTGCCAGTAGTCCAGGATCATACGAGCAGTACTTC
>TRBD1|TRBJ2-3|NA|TRBV25-1
CASRWDRGVDTQYF
TGTGCCAGCAGATGGGACAGAGGGGTAGATACGCAGTATTTT
>TRBD1|TRBJ1-2|NA|TRBV12-3/TRBV12-4
CASTWDRNYGYTF
TGTGCCAGCACCTGGGACAGAAACTATGGCTACACCTTC
>TRBD1|TRBJ2-5|NA|TRBV2
CASSLRDRTGDQETQYF
TGTGCCAGCAGTCTGAGAGACAGGACAGGGGACCAAGAGACCCAGTACTTC
>TRBD2|TRBJ2-3|NA|TRBV3-1/TRBV3-2
CASSQRLAGGPDTQYF
TGTGCCAGCAGCCAACGACTAGCGGGGGGACCAGATACGCAGTATTTT
>NA|TRBJ1-1|NA|TRBV28
CASSLRVGGLNTEAFF
TGTGCCAGCAGTTTACGGGTGGGGGGACTGAACACTGAAGCTTTCTTT
>NA|TRBJ2-1|NA|TRBV28
CASSLLANNEQFF
TGTGCCAGCAGTTTATTAGCGAACAATGAGCAGTTCTTC
>TRBD1|TRBJ2-5|NA|TRBV25-1
CASSETGDLGETQYF
TGTGCCAGCAGTGAGACAGGGGATTTGGGGGAGACCCAGTACTTC
>TRBD2|TRBJ2-5|NA|TRBV28
CASREAGGQETQYF
TGTGCCAGCAGGGAAGCGGGGGGCCAAGAGACCCAGTACTTC
>NA|TRBJ1-4|NA|TRBV11-2
CASRRSGEKLFF
TGTGCCAGCAGACGGTCAGGGGAAAAACTGTTTTTT
>NA|TRBJ2-2|NA|TRBV7-2
CASSPRGWAGELFF
TGTGCCAGCAGCCCTAGGGGGTGGGCCGGGGAGCTGTTTTTT
>TRBD1|TRBJ1-2|once|TRBV7-8
CASSPDRNYGYTF
TGTGCCAGCAGCCCGGACAGGAACTATGGCTACACCTTC
>NA|TRBJ2-5|NA|TRBV18
CASSHREQETQYF
TGTGCCAGCTCACACAGGGAGCAAGAGACCCAGTACTTC
>NA|TRBJ2-5|NA|TRBV12-3/TRBV12-4
CASRKTGRETQYF
TGTGCCAGCCGGAAGACAGGCCGCGAGACCCAGTACTTC
>TRBD2|TRBJ2-7|once|TRBV12-3/TRBV12-4
CASSFGLAEQYF
TGTGCCAGCAGTTTCGGACTAGCAGAGCAGTACTTC
>TRBD1|TRBJ1-1|NA|TRBV11-1
CASSTDRVNTEAFF
TGTGCCAGCAGCACCGACAGGGTGAACACTGAAGCTTTCTTT
>TRBD1|TRBJ2-7|NA|TRBV9
CASSVEGAGDEQYF
TGTGCCAGCAGCGTAGAGGGGGCCGGGGACGAGCAGTACTTC
>TRBD1|TRBJ2-7|NA|TRBV28
CASSRQGTGVYEQYF
TGTGCCAGCAGTAGACAAGGGACAGGGGTGTACGAGCAGTACTTC
>NA|TRBJ1-5|NA|TRBV4-2
CASSPPNQPQHF
TGTGCCAGCAGCCCCCCAAATCAGCCCCAGCATTTT
>NA|TRBJ1-1|NA|TRBV20-1
CSARPGKAFF
TGCAGTGCTAGGCCGGGAAAAGCTTTCTTT
>NA|TRBJ1-2|NA|TRBV27
CASSPTRRWNGYTF
TGTGCCAGCAGTCCCACGCGGAGATGGAATGGCTACACCTTC
>NA|TRBJ2-1|NA|TRBV20-1
CSARLWNEQFF
TGCAGTGCCAGGTTGTGGAATGAGCAGTTCTTC
>NA|TRBJ2-7|NA|TRBV5-8
CASSRWRQPEQYF
TGTGCCAGCAGCCGATGGAGGCAGCCCGAGCAGTACTTC
>NA|TRBJ2-2|NA|TRBV7-8
CASSLSSVSTGELFF
TGTGCCAGCAGCTTAAGTAGCGTAAGCACCGGGGAGCTGTTTTTT
>NA|TRBJ2-1|NA|TRBV7-2
CASRDSRGSDEQFF
TGTGCCAGCAGGGACAGTCGTGGAAGTGATGAGCAGTTCTTC
>NA|TRBJ2-3|NA|TRBV7-3
CASSLGGKARTDTQYF
TGTGCCAGCAGCTTAGGCGGGAAGGCTAGGACAGATACGCAGTATTTT
>NA|TRBJ2-1|NA|TRBV7-6
CASSFGQNYNEQFF
TGTGCCAGCAGCTTTGGACAGAATTACAATGAGCAGTTCTTC
>NA|TRBJ1-6|NA|TRBV5-1
CASSFTGTNSPLHF
TGCGCCAGCAGCTTTACAGGGACCAATTCACCCCTCCACTTT
>TRBD1|TRBJ2-3|NA|TRBV27
CASSLSTDRRYPETRDTQYF
TGTGCCAGCAGTTTATCGACGGACAGGCGATACCCCGAGACAAGGGATACGCAGTATTTT
>NA|TRBJ2-5|NA|TRBV7-9
CASSPGPNAGETQYF
TGTGCCAGCAGCCCAGGGCCCAACGCAGGGGAGACCCAGTACTTC
>NA|TRBJ2-1|few|TRBV12-3/TRBV12-4
CATRVAGHEQFF
TGTGCCACCCGAGTTGCGGGCCATGAGCAGTTCTTC
>NA|TRBJ1-5|NA|TRBV6-5
CASRADRNQPQHF
TGTGCCAGCAGAGCGGACAGAAATCAGCCCCAGCATTTT
>NA|TRBJ1-2|NA|TRBV20-1
CSAFSGYTF
TGCAGTGCTTTTAGTGGCTACACCTTC
>NA|TRBJ2-1|NA|TRBV11-1
CASSLASRYNEQFF
TGTGCCAGCAGCTTAGCATCCAGATACAATGAGCAGTTCTTC
>TRBD1|TRBJ2-5|NA|TRBV7-2
CASSPFRTGAETQYF
TGTGCCAGCAGCCCGTTCCGGACAGGGGCAGAGACCCAGTACTTC
>NA|TRBJ1-3|NA|TRBV27
CASSPLVGNSGNTIYF
TGTGCCAGCAGTCCCTTGGTTGGCAACTCTGGAAACACCATATATTTT
>TRBD1|TRBJ1-6|NA|TRBV7-8
CASSVIAGQPISPLHF
TGTGCCAGCAGCGTAATCGCGGGACAGCCTATTTCACCCCTCCACTTT